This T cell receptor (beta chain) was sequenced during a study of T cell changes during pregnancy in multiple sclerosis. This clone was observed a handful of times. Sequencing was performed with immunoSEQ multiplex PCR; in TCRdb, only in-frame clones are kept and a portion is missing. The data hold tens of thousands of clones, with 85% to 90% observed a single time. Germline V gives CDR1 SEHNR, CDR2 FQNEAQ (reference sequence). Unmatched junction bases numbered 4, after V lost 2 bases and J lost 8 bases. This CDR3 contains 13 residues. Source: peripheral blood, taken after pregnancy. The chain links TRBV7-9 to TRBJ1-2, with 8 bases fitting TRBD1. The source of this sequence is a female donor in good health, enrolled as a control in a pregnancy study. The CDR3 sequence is CASSLITGGGYTF. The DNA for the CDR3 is TGTGCCAGCAGCTTAATAACAGGGGGAGGCTACACCTTC.